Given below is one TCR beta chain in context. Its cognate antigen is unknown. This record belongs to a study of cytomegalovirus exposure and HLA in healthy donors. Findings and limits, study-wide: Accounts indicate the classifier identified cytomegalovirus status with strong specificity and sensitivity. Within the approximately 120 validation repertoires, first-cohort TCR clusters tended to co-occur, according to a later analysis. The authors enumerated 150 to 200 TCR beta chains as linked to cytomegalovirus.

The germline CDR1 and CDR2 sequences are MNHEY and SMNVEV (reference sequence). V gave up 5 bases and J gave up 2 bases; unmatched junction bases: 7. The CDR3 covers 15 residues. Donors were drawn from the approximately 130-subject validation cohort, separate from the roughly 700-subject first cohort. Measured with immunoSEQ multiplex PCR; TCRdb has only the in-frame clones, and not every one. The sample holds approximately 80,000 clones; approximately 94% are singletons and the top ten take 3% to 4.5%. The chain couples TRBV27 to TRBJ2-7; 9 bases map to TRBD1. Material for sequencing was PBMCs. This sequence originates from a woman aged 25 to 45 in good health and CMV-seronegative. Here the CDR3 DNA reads TGTGCCAGCAGTGGGACCGGGACAGGGACCTACGAGCAGTACTTC. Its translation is CASSGTGTGTYEQYF.